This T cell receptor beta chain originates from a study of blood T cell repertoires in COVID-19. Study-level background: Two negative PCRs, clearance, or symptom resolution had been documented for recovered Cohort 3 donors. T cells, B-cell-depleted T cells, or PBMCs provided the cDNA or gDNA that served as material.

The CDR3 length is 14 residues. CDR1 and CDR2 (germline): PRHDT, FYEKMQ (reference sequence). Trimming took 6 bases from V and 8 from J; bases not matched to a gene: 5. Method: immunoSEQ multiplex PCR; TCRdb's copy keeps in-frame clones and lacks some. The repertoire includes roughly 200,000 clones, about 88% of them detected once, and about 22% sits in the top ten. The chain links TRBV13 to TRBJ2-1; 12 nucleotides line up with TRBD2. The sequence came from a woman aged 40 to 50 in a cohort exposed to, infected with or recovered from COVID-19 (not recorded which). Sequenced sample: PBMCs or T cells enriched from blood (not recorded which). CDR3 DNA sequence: TGTGCCAGCAGTCCTAGCGGGGGGGCGTATGAGCAGTTCTTC. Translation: CASSPSGGAYEQFF. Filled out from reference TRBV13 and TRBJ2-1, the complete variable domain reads AAGVIQSPRHLIKEKRETATLKCYPIPRHDTVYWYQQGPGQDPQFLISFYEKMQSDKGSIPDRFSAQQFSDYHSELNMSSLELGDSALYFCASSPSGGAYEQFFGPGTRLTVL.